One and the same sample provided the 14 T cell receptor beta chains below, sequenced in a study of human T cells and chemical hapten exposure (dated by TCRdb to about 2021). In light of the paper, this sample's time point label describes: patch test 1, 2 weeks after DPC sensitization. Read against the paper, the sample's treatment or condition label means: therapeutic diphenylcyclopropenone sensitization with weekly scalp DPC. The library was produced with RACE. The sequencing machine was a NextSeq 500. The public sequencing data were trimmed at Q25 with fastp and processed into clonotypes with MiXCR by TCRdb, which kept only in-frame beta chains. Entries that share a CDR3 protein sequence are merged under the most common genes and DNA. In all, the sample holds approximately 350,000 distinct CDR3 sequences, and under 9% of those were seen once. Around 8.4% of the sample comes from the top ten. Here the sequenced sample was whole blood, taken in connection with sensitization to the hapten diphenylcyclopropenone (DPC). These receptors were taken from a woman aged 18-29 years with alopecia areata. Some clones in this sample may be carry-over from other donors' samples.

This clonotype has just a few counts. This sequence joins TRBV4-2 and TRBJ1-4; D call uncertain. Trimming took 4 bases from V and 10 from J, leaving 19 bases between them. Germline CDR1 reads LGHNA; CDR2 reads YNFKEQ. The CDR3 sequence is 15 residues long. The CDR3 sequence is CASSPIGGQEGKLFF. CDR3 DNA sequence: TGTGCCAGCAGCCCTATAGGAGGGCAGGAGGGAAAACTGTTTTTT.

This clonotype turned up a few times. This CDR3 is CASSEGLAYQETQYF. Here the CDR3 DNA reads TGTGCCAGCAGTGAAGGGCTAGCGTACCAAGAGACCCAGTACTTC. This chain uses TRBV2 with TRBJ2-5; D possibly corresponds to TRBD2 (6 bases). V was shortened by 1 base and J by 0 bases, with 9 bases between the two germline ends. This CDR3 has 15 residues. CDR1 and CDR2 (germline): SNHLY, FYNNEI.

V usage is TRBV20-1 and J usage is TRBJ2-7; no clear D gene. Per the germline V gene, CDR1 is DFQATT and CDR2 is SNEGSKA (reference sequence). Trimming left V 6 bases short and J 0 bases short, with 15 bases between. This CDR3 contains 14 residues. The CDR3 region has the DNA TGCAGTGCCCCCCTCAGTAAGGGCTCCTACGAGCAGTACTTC. Amino acid sequence: CSAPLSKGSYEQYF.

This chain joins TRBV5-1 and TRBJ1-1; D is perhaps TRBD1 (5 bases). The CDR3 totals 13 residues. Between the trimmed V and J ends, which lost 2 bases and 6 bases, there was a span of 11 bases. CDR1 and CDR2 (germline): SGHRS, YFSETQ. CDR3 region: CASSFSEQAEAFF. The DNA of the CDR3 is TGCGCCAGCAGCTTCTCCGAACAGGCTGAAGCTTTCTTT.

This clonotype occurred a few times. The chain uses TRBV11-2 and TRBJ1-4; 7 nucleotides line up with TRBD1. The CDR3 spans 15 residues. J gave up 7 bases and V 0 bases, and 5 bases lay outside the gene matches. Germline-derived CDR1 and CDR2 are SGHAT and FQNNGV. CDR3 region: CASSLDTGVGEKLFF. The CDR3 DNA follows: TGTGCCAGCAGCTTAGATACAGGGGTCGGTGAAAAACTGTTTTTT.

The rearrangement joins TRBV11-2 to TRBJ1-1, with no clear D. Germline values: CDR1 SGHAT, CDR2 FQNNGV. This CDR3 contains 15 residues. V lost 5 bases to trimming and J lost 1 base, with 14 bases between them. The CDR3 coding sequence is TGTGCCAGCAGCCCCCCCAAGGATTGGAACACTGAAGCTTTCTTT. It is translated as CASSPPKDWNTEAFF.

In its sample, this clonotype was seen a few times. This rearrangement joins TRBV7-9 to TRBJ2-5; perhaps D is TRBD1 or TRBD2 (5 bases each). Germline V gene sequence: CDR1 SEHNR, CDR2 FQNEAQ (reference sequence). The germline V and J ends were trimmed by 5 bases and 11 bases, with 21 bases remaining between them. This CDR3 has 14 amino acids. This CDR3 reads CASSQGRDLIRQYF. The CDR3 DNA follows: TGTGCCAGCAGCCAAGGCCGGGACCTAATAAGACAGTACTTC.

This clonotype appeared many times. CDR3 loop: CASRDRSRPYEQYF. The DNA of the CDR3 is TGTGCCAGCAGGGACAGAAGTAGGCCTTACGAGCAGTACTTC. The chain is built from TRBV27 and TRBJ2-7; weak D call: TRBD1 (6 bases). CDR3 length equals 14 residues. V lost 6 bases to trimming and J lost 4 bases, with 16 bases between them. Germline CDR1 is MNHEY and CDR2 is SMNVEV (reference sequence).

This clonotype appeared a few times. The chain combines TRBV15 with TRBJ2-3; TRBD1 agrees at 7 bases. The V gene's germline CDR1 is LNHNV and CDR2 YYDKDF (reference sequence). After removal of 3 bases from V and 2 bases from J, the junction contained 11 bases not matched to a gene. The CDR3 sequence is 17 residues long. This chain's CDR3 is CATSSDRDRLDTDTQYF. For the CDR3, the DNA is TGTGCCACCAGCAGCGACCGGGACAGACTCGACACAGATACGCAGTATTTT.

The CDR3 DNA is TGTGCCAGCAGCTTAGATCTGGGGACCCAGTACTTC. This sequence encodes CASSLDLGTQYF. The rearrangement links TRBV11-2 to TRBJ2-5; no firm D call. V gave up 0 bases and J gave up 7 bases, with 6 bases separating them. The CDR3 consists of 12 residues. Germline loops: CDR1 SGHAT, CDR2 FQNNGV. The full variable domain, with the rest looked up from reference TRBV11-2 and TRBJ2-5, is EAGVAQSPRYKIIEKRQSVAFWCNPISGHATLYWYQQILGQGPKLLIQFQNNGVVDDSQLPKDRFSAERLKGVDSTLKIQPAKLEDSAVYLCASSLDLGTQYFGPGTRLLVL.

This clonotype was observed many times. This chain joins TRBV4-2 and TRBJ2-3; 9 bases are a match to TRBD2. With 1 base clipped from V and 1 base from J, the junction kept 9 bases outside the gene matches. Germline CDR1 is LGHNA and CDR2 is YNFKEQ. The CDR3 covers 18 residues. CDR3 loop: CASSQVGGGGVGTDTQYF. CDR3 coding DNA: TGTGCCAGCAGCCAAGTAGGCGGGGGGGGCGTGGGCACAGATACGCAGTATTTT.

This clonotype showed up many times. The chain employs TRBV24-1 and TRBJ2-3, with D hard to call. V was cut by 4 bases and J by 3 bases, with 1 base left in between. CDR3 length equals 11 residues. The germline gives CDR1 KGHDR, CDR2 SFDVKD. The CDR3 loop is CATSETDTQYF. CDR3 sequence (DNA): TGTGCCACCAGTGAGACAGATACGCAGTATTTT.

The J gene is TRBJ2-6, the V gene TRBV12-3 or TRBV12-4, with D maybe TRBD2 (6 bases). With 5 bases removed from V and 4 bases from J, the gap between germline ends came to 15 bases. The CDR3 spans 16 residues. The CDR3 DNA follows: TGTGCCAGCAGTCCTATGGGGGGAACAGGGGCCAACGTCCTGACTTTC. This codes for CASSPMGGTGANVLTF.

This clonotype was observed a few times. The rearrangement links TRBV5-1 to TRBJ1-1, with D hard to call. Germline V gene sequence: CDR1 SGHRS, CDR2 YFSETQ. The CDR3 is 14 residues long. V was cut by 0 bases and J by 3 bases, with 9 bases left in between. The CDR3 DNA is TGCGCCAGCAGCTTGGGTTCCGTGGACACTGAAGCTTTCTTT. It is translated as CASSLGSVDTEAFF.